The 11 T cell receptor beta chains reported below all come from one sample, sequenced in a study of Ad26.COV2.S vaccination and SARS-CoV-2 variants. This sample's treatment: about 20 received Ad26.COV2.S at low or high dose, single or two shots; several received placebo; per-sample allocation not given. Repertoires come from day 63 after the first vaccine or placebo injection. Sequencing was performed with immunoSEQ multiplex PCR; in TCRdb, only in-frame clones are kept and a portion is missing. The table lists about 680,000 clones, around 92% of them singletons. The sequencing used peripheral blood, collected in a trial of Ad26.COV2.S vaccine versus placebo. Receptor source: a person aged 18-60 years who received the Ad26.COV2.S COVID-19 vaccine or a placebo.

As concerns this clone: Other DNA sequences of this sample code for an identical CDR3. The J gene is TRBJ2-7, the V gene TRBV5-1, with D unresolved. The length of the CDR3 is 12 residues. Germline V gene sequence: CDR1 SGHRS, CDR2 YFSETQ. V shed 1 base and J shed 3 bases, with 5 bases lying between them. The CDR3 region is CASSLSDYEQYF. Written as DNA, the CDR3 is TGCGCCAGCAGCTTGTCGGACTACGAGCAGTACTTC.

This chain joins TRBV5-6 and TRBJ2-7; TRBD1 matches at 8 bases. The CDR3 covers 14 residues. The junction had 8 bases not matched to a gene; V was cut back by 6 bases and J by 3 bases. In germline, CDR1 is SGHDT, CDR2 YYEEEE. The CDR3 sequence: CASKSGTGRYEQYF. The CDR3 nucleotides are TGTGCCAGCAAATCCGGGACAGGCCGCTACGAGCAGTACTTC. Full variable domain (missing parts from reference TRBV5-6 and TRBJ2-7): DAGVTQSPTHLIKTRGQQVTLRCSPKSGHDTVSWYQQALGQGPQFIFQYYEEEERQRGNFPDRFSGHQFPNYSSELNVNALLLGDSALYLCASKSGTGRYEQYFGPGTRLTVT.

The V and J genes are TRBV24-1 and TRBJ2-3; 12 bases are shared with TRBD2. Trimming at V came to 0 bases and at J to 6 bases, leaving 9 bases not matched to a gene. Looked up from germline, CDR1 is KGHDR and CDR2 is SFDVKD. The CDR3 loop spans 18 amino acids. The CDR3 nucleotides read TGTGCCACCAGTGATTTGCCCTCTAGCGGGAGGGCCAGGGATACGCAGTATTTT. It specifies CATSDLPSSGRARDTQYF.

The V and J genes are TRBV6-5 and TRBJ2-2; 7 bases match TRBD2. The germline V gene encodes CDR1 MNHEY and CDR2 SVGAGI. After removal of 0 bases from V and 4 bases from J, the junction contained 2 bases not matched to a gene. CDR3 length: 15 residues. DNA of the CDR3: TGTGCCAGCAGTTACTCTCGGACTAGCACCGGGGAGCTGTTTTTT. The encoded protein is CASSYSRTSTGELFF.

J is TRBJ2-7 and V is TRBV5-4; 8 bases agree with TRBD1. Germline V gene lookup returns CDR1 SGHNT and CDR2 YYREEE (reference sequence). The CDR3 length is 15 residues. Unmatched junction bases numbered 7, after V lost 3 bases and J lost 2 bases. This CDR3 reads CASSYSQGAAYEQYF. The CDR3 nucleotides read TGTGCCAGCAGCTATTCTCAGGGGGCGGCCTACGAGCAGTACTTC.

Written as DNA, the CDR3 is TGTGCCAGCAGCCCATCGACTAGCTTTAGCACCGGGGAGCTGTTTTTT. This encodes CASSPSTSFSTGELFF. This chain joins TRBV7-2 and TRBJ2-2; TRBD2 matches 7 bases. The CDR3 runs 16 residues. V trimming: 5 bases; J trimming: 4 bases; junction bases outside the gene matches: 10. The germline gives CDR1 SGHTA, CDR2 FQGNSA.

V and J are TRBV6-5 and TRBJ1-1; D may be TRBD1 (6 bases). The CDR3 consists of 14 residues. Trimming removed 6 bases at V and 4 bases at J, with 15 bases between. Per the germline V gene, CDR1 is MNHEY and CDR2 is SVGAGI. The CDR3 nucleotides are TGTGCCAGCAGAAAATTGGGGGGCGCCACTGAAGCTTTCTTT. It codes for CASRKLGGATEAFF.

The chain is built from TRBV6-5 and TRBJ1-6; 7 positions match TRBD1. J gave up 10 bases and V 2 bases, and 8 bases lay outside the gene matches. This CDR3 contains 15 residues. Germline CDR1 and CDR2: MNHEY and SVGAGI. The CDR3, as DNA: TGTGCCAGCAGTTACGTGACAGGGTTGGGATCACCCCTCCACTTT. This translates into CASSYVTGLGSPLHF.

The DNA of the CDR3 is TGCGCCAGCAGCTTGGGTCAGGGGAGGCGTGAGCAGTTCTTC. Translation gives CASSLGQGRREQFF. The V call is TRBV5-1, the J call TRBJ2-1, with D perhaps TRBD1 or TRBD2 (6 bases each). V was pared by 0 bases and J by 9 bases, with 13 bases between. The CDR3 totals 14 residues. Germline-derived CDR1 and CDR2 are SGHRS and YFSETQ.

The J gene is TRBJ1-2, the V gene TRBV30; D gene ambiguous. The CDR3 spans 13 residues. Per germline, CDR1 GTSNPN and CDR2 SVGIG (reference sequence). Trimming took off 2 bases at V and 3 bases at J, with 10 bases between the two ends. The CDR3 DNA is TGTGCCTGGAGTCGCCTGCTTGACTATGGCTACACCTTC. This translates into CAWSRLLDYGYTF.

The chain recombines TRBV3-1 (or the pseudogene TRBV3-2) with TRBJ2-1; perhaps D is TRBD1 or TRBD2 (6 bases each). The germline V and J ends were trimmed by 0 bases and 4 bases, with 10 bases remaining between them. Germline V CDR1 and CDR2: LGHDT, YNNKEL (reference sequence). The CDR3 extends over 15 amino acids. CDR3 in amino acids: CASSQDSGAYNEQFF. CDR3 in DNA: TGTGCCAGCAGCCAAGATTCGGGGGCGTACAATGAGCAGTTCTTC.